What follows is one TCR beta chain and its context. Antigen: not known. Read sequence stops 3 residues before the CDR3 end, and the germline J gene provides the missing end. This entry is derived from a study of T cells in women clearing cervical HPV infection. Study-level information: Blood came at first lesion visit for cases, post-clearance for controls.

Study results and limitations: Associations may precede or follow infection; HPV-specific or memory T cells were not isolated. TRBV6-7 relative abundance averaged 0.11% in cases and approximately 0.15% in controls. Richness differences could reflect unmeasured T-cell content per sample.

The CDR3 loop spans 18 amino acids. The V segment lost 7 bases and the J segment 4 bases; nucleotides outside the gene matches: 19. From germline, CDR1 is LNHDA and CDR2 SQIVND (reference sequence). Some clones are missing from TCRdb's copy, which holds only in-frame ones; the method was immunoSEQ multiplex PCR. The sample holds roughly 50,000 clones. The sample was blood buffy coat. The V and J genes are TRBV19 and TRBJ1-5, with 7 bases fitting TRBD1. The sequence was collected from a woman between 18 and 70 years old with a cervical HPV16 infection that either progressed to CIN3+ or cleared (not recorded which). The CDR3: CASKVNLRWSTGNQPQHF. The covered CDR3 bases are TGTGCCAGTAAAGTTAATTTAAGGTGGTCGACAGGGAATCAGCCC.